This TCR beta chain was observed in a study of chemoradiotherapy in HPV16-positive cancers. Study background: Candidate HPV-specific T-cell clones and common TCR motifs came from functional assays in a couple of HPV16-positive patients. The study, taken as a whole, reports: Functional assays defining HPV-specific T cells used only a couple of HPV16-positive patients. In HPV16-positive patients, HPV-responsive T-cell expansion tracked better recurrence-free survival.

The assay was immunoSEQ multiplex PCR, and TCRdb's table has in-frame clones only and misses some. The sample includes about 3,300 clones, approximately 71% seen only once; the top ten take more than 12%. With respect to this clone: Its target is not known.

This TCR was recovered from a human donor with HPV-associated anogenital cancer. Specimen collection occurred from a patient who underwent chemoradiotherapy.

The CDR3 region has the DNA TGTGCCAGCAGTTTATTGACAGCCCAAGAGACCCAGTACTTC. Translating gives CASSLLTAQETQYF. The chain couples TRBV27 to TRBJ2-5; D possibly corresponds to TRBD1 (5 bases). With 1 base removed from V and 1 base from J, the gap between germline ends came to 7 bases. The CDR3 has 14 amino acids. Germline CDR1 is MNHEY and CDR2 is SMNVEV (reference sequence).